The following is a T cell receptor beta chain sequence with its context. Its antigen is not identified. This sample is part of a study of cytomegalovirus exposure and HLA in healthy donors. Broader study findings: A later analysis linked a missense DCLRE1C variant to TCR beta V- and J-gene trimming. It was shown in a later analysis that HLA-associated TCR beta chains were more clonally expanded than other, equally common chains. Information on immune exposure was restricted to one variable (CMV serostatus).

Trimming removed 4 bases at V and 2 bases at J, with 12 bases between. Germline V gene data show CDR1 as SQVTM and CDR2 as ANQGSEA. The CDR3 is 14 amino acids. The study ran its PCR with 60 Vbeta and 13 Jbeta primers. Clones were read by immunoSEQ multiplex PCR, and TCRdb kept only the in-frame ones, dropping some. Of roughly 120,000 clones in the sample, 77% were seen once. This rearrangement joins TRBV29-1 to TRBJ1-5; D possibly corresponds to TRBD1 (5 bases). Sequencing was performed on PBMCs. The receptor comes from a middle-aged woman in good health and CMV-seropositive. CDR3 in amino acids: CSVVSGLGNQPQHF. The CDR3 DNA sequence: TGCAGCGTTGTGTCAGGGCTGGGCAATCAGCCCCAGCATTTT.